A single sample gave rise to the 8 T cell receptor beta chains below, sequenced in a study of blood T cell repertoires in COVID-19 (dated by TCRdb to the early 2020s). To prepare the library, the immunoSEQ multiplex PCR assay was applied. This immuneACCESS table, as held by TCRdb, lists in-frame sequences with V and J called but not all clones. Of the missing ones, under half trace to an unresolved V gene in checked studies; the others have no known cause. This sample lists a few hundred thousand clones; 85% to 90% were detected once. Approximately 10% of the sample goes to the ten largest clones. Specimen: peripheral blood. The receptors here all came from a woman in her 50s with COVID-19, enrolled during active disease.

The table lists this clone with a count of one. This rearrangement joins TRBV12-3 or TRBV12-4 to TRBJ1-2, with 7 bases fitting TRBD1. V trimming: 6 bases; J trimming: 6 bases; junction bases outside the gene matches: 4. The CDR3 length is 12 residues. This CDR3 reads CASSPGGDGYTF. The CDR3 region has the DNA TGTGCCAGCAGCCCAGGGGGAGATGGCTACACCTTC.

The chain is built from TRBV7-9 and TRBJ1-2; tentatively, D is TRBD1 (6 bases). The germline V and J ends were trimmed by 3 bases and 4 bases, with 12 bases remaining between them. Germline CDR1 reads SEHNR; CDR2 reads FQNEAQ (reference sequence). The CDR3 sequence is 14 residues long. The CDR3 nucleotides read TGTGCCAGCAGCTTTCCACAGGGTAGCTATGGCTACACCTTC. Its protein product is CASSFPQGSYGYTF.

J is TRBJ1-1 and V is TRBV6-4, with unresolved D. Trimming stripped 3 bases from V and 3 bases from J, with 8 bases between. The CDR3 is made up of 13 amino acids. Germline-derived CDR1 and CDR2 are MRHNA and SNTAGT. This CDR3 reads CASSEEEYTEAFF. The CDR3 region has the DNA TGTGCCAGCAGTGAGGAGGAGTACACTGAAGCTTTCTTT.

This chain links TRBV28 with TRBJ1-1; 7 bases match TRBD1. Trimming took 9 bases from V and 3 from J; bases not matched to a gene: 7. Looked up from germline, CDR1 is MDHEN and CDR2 is SYDVKM. The CDR3 covers 13 residues. The CDR3 DNA is TGTGCCAGTTCTTCCGACAGGGACACTGAAGCTTTCTTT. It is translated as CASSSDRDTEAFF.

This chain links TRBV12-3 or TRBV12-4 with TRBJ1-1; the D is unclear. The CDR3 consists of 13 residues. V was cut by 4 bases and J by 0 bases, with 6 bases left in between. CDR3 sequence reads: CASSSQMNTEAFF. CDR3 coding DNA: TGTGCCAGCAGTTCCCAGATGAACACTGAAGCTTTCTTT.

The gene calls are TRBV4-1 and TRBJ1-6, with D possibly being TRBD1 (6 bases). V gave up 2 bases and J gave up 9 bases, with 14 bases separating them. This CDR3 has 15 amino acids. Per germline, CDR1 MGHRA and CDR2 YSYEKL. CDR3 bases: TGCGCCAGCAGCCAATCGGGGGGCGCGGGTTCACCCCTCCACTTT. Amino acid sequence: CASSQSGGAGSPLHF.

This sequence joins TRBV28 and TRBJ2-4, with D possibly matching TRBD2 (7 bases). Germline CDR1 reads MDHEN; CDR2 reads SYDVKM. The CDR3 has 13 amino acids. The V end was cut by 8 bases, the J end by 8 bases, with 16 bases between. The CDR3 bases are TGTGCCAGCTGGGGAGGGGGGTTAGACATTCAGTACTTC. Translation: CASWGGGLDIQYF.

This clone was recorded only once. The chain joins TRBV19 to TRBJ1-6; tentative D call: TRBD1 (6 bases). Germline V gene data show CDR1 as LNHDA and CDR2 as SQIVND (reference sequence). This CDR3 has 15 amino acids. The V gene lost 8 bases and the J gene lost 7 bases, with 18 bases spanning the gap. The CDR3 nucleotides read TGTGCCAGTGCCCAACGGACAGTCCCGAATTCACCCCTCCACTTT. Amino acid sequence: CASAQRTVPNSPLHF.